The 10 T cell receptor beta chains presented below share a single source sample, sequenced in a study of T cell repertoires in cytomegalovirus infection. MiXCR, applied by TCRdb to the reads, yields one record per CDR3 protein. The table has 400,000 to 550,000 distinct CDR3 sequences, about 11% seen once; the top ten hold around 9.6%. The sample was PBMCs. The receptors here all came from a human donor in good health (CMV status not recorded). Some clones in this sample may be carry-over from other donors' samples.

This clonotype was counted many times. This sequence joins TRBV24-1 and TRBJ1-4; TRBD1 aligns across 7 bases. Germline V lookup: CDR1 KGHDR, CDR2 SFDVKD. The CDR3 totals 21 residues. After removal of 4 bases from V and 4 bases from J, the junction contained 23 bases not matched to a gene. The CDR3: CATSDAKSDRPDLNLNEKLFF. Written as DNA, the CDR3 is TGTGCCACCAGTGACGCAAAATCGGACAGGCCCGACCTAAACCTTAATGAAAAACTGTTTTTT.

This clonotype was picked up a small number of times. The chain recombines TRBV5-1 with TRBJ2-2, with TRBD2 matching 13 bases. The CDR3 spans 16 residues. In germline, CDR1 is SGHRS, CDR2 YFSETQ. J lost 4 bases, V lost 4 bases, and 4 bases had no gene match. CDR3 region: CASSLGTSGATGELFF. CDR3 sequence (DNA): TGCGCCAGCAGCCTCGGGACTAGCGGGGCCACCGGGGAGCTGTTTTTT.

In nucleotides, the CDR3 is TGTGCCAGCAGCCGCGAGGTTATTGTGAACACTGAAGCTTTCTTT. The encoded protein is CASSREVIVNTEAFF. The rearrangement uses TRBV27 and TRBJ1-1; no reliable D call. Germline V lookup: CDR1 MNHEY, CDR2 SMNVEV (reference sequence). V lost 6 bases, J lost 0 bases, and 14 bases lay in between. This CDR3 comprises 15 residues.

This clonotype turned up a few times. CDR3 nucleotides: TGTGCCAGCAGCCAAGCCGGGACAATTACCTACGAGCAGTACTTC. This sequence encodes CASSQAGTITYEQYF. This chain links TRBV4-2 with TRBJ2-7, with D possibly TRBD1 on 6 matching bases. Germline values: CDR1 LGHNA, CDR2 YNFKEQ. Trimming pared 1 base from V and 2 bases from J, leaving 12 bases between. The length of the CDR3 is 15 residues.

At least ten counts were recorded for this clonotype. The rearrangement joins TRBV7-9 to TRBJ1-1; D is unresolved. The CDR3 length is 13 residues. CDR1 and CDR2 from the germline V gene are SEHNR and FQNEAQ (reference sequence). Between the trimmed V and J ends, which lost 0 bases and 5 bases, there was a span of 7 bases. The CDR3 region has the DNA TGTGCCAGCAGCTTAGCGATACGGACTGAAGCTTTCTTT. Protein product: CASSLAIRTEAFF.

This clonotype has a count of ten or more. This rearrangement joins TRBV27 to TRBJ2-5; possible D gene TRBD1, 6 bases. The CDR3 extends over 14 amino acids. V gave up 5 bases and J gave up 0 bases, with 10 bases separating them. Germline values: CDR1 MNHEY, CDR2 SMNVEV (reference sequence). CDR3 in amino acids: CASSDDRHQETQYF. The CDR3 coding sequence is TGTGCCAGCAGTGACGACAGGCACCAAGAGACCCAGTACTTC.

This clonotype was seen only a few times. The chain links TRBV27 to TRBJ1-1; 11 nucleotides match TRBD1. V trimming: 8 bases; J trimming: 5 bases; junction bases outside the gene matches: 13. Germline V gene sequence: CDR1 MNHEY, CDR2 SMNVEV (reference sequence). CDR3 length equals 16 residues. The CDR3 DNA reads TGTGCCAGCCTATGGGACAGGGGGTGGCTAAGTACTGAAGCTTTCTTT. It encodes CASLWDRGWLSTEAFF.

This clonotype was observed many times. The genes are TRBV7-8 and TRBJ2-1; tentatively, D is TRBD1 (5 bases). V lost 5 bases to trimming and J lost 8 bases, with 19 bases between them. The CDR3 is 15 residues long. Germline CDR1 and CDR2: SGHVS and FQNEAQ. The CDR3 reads CASSPHRLWTHEQFF. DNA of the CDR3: TGTGCCAGCAGCCCCCACAGGCTTTGGACCCATGAGCAGTTCTTC.

The CDR3 sequence is CASSLTSIGGGAYEQYF. CDR3 DNA sequence: TGTGCCAGCAGCTTAACGTCCATAGGCGGGGGGGCCTACGAGCAGTACTTC. The chain couples TRBV7-3 to TRBJ2-7; 9 bases are shared with TRBD2. The CDR3 consists of 17 residues. Germline V CDR1 and CDR2: SGHTA, FQGTGA. J lost 2 bases, V lost 0 bases, and 8 bases had no gene match.

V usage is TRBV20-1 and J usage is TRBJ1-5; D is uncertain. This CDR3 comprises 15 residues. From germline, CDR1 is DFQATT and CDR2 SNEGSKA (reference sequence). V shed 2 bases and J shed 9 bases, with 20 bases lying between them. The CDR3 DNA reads TGCAGTGCTAGAAGTGACGGGGAGTCCTCAGGGCCCCAGCATTTT. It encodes CSARSDGESSGPQHF.